The rows below give T cell receptor beta chains drawn from one sample of a study of blood T cell repertoires in COVID-19. Data came from immunoSEQ multiplex PCR; TCRdb stores just in-frame clones and leaves some out. The sample shows roughly 70,000 clones, approximately 78% of them seen only once. The specimen sequenced was peripheral blood. The receptor source for this set is a human donor in a cohort sampled during active COVID-19. The CDR3 runs from the conserved cysteine through the conserved F or W. A D gene is named only where the DNA matches it firmly. Clone size is given for some rows only: seen once, a few or many times, or a class if the clone is expanded.

V gene,D gene,J gene,clone size,CDR3 protein,CDR3 DNA
TRBV24-1,.,TRBJ2-6,.,CATSTGQTNVLTF,TGTGCCACCAGTACAGGACAGACCAACGTCCTGACTTTC
TRBV7-2,TRBD1,TRBJ2-3,.,CASSTDRGYGTDTQYF,TGTGCCAGCAGCACCGACAGGGGATACGGCACAGATACGCAGTATTTT
TRBV6-1,.,TRBJ1-5,few,CASSEGTVNQPQHF,TGTGCCAGCAGTGAAGGGACAGTTAATCAGCCCCAGCATTTT
TRBV6-2/TRBV6-3,.,TRBJ2-3,.,CASSYFRERGTDTQYF,TGTGCCAGCAGTTACTTCCGGGAGCGGGGCACAGATACGCAGTATTTT
TRBV18,TRBD2,TRBJ2-7,.,CASSQGWTRDYEQYF,TGTGCCAGCTCCCAGGGTTGGACTAGAGACTACGAGCAGTACTTC
TRBV14,.,TRBJ2-3,.,CASSQGLNTDTQYF,TGTGCCAGCAGCCAAGGACTTAACACAGATACGCAGTATTTT
TRBV6-5,.,TRBJ2-7,.,CASTGTLYEQYF,TGTGCCAGCACCGGGACACTCTACGAGCAGTACTTC
TRBV11-2,.,TRBJ2-7,.,CASSLDRGAEQYF,TGTGCCAGCAGCTTAGATCGGGGAGCCGAGCAGTACTTC
TRBV5-4,TRBD1,TRBJ2-7,.,CAITGGNYEQYF,TGTGCCATCACAGGGGGCAACTACGAGCAGTACTTC
TRBV4-2,.,TRBJ2-1,.,CASSQTALLNNEQFF,TGTGCCAGCAGCCAGACTGCCCTCTTAAATAATGAGCAGTTCTTC
TRBV7-9,TRBD2,TRBJ2-7,few,CASSRSGDEQYF,TGTGCCAGCAGCCGTAGCGGGGACGAGCAGTACTTC
TRBV7-2,.,TRBJ2-7,.,CASSLAARVEQYF,TGTGCCAGCAGCTTAGCGGCCAGGGTCGAGCAGTACTTC
TRBV5-1,.,TRBJ2-6,.,CASSDTASGANVLTF,TGCGCCAGCAGCGATACAGCCTCTGGGGCCAACGTCCTGACTTTC
TRBV30,.,TRBJ2-7,.,CAWRATGTRGKEQYF,TGTGCCTGGAGGGCCACAGGGACGCGAGGGAAGGAGCAGTACTTC
TRBV18,TRBD1,TRBJ1-5,.,CASSPDRGGNQPQHF,TGTGCCAGCTCACCCGACAGGGGGGGCAATCAGCCCCAGCATTTT
TRBV6-5,TRBD1,TRBJ1-1,few,CASSSPGQGATEAFF,TGTGCCAGCAGTTCACCGGGACAGGGGGCCACTGAAGCTTTCTTT
TRBV6-1,.,TRBJ2-7,.,CASSDGFQRNYEQYF,TGTGCCAGCAGTGATGGGTTCCAGCGTAACTACGAGCAGTACTTC
TRBV24-1,TRBD2,TRBJ2-1,.,CATSETSGKEVRYNEQFF,TGTGCCACCAGTGAAACTAGCGGGAAAGAGGTTCGGTACAATGAGCAGTTCTTC
TRBV18,TRBD2,TRBJ2-2,.,CASSPGTSGNTGELFF,TGTGCCAGCTCACCAGGGACTAGCGGGAACACCGGGGAGCTGTTTTTT
TRBV28,TRBD1,TRBJ2-6,.,CASMRPGQGASGANVLTF,TGTGCCAGCATGAGGCCGGGACAGGGGGCGTCCGGGGCCAACGTCCTGACTTTC
TRBV7-2,.,TRBJ1-5,.,CASSLAPTGIQPQHF,TGTGCCAGCAGCTTAGCCCCAACAGGGATTCAGCCCCAGCATTTT
TRBV7-9,TRBD1,TRBJ1-4,once,CASSWDRGPGKLFF,TGTGCCAGCAGCTGGGACAGGGGGCCTGGAAAACTGTTTTTT
TRBV5-1,.,TRBJ1-6,.,CASGDGGLNSPLHF,TGCGCCAGCGGGGATGGGGGCCTTAATTCACCCCTCCACTTT
TRBV19,.,TRBJ2-6,few,CASSIAGTGANVLTF,TGTGCCAGTAGTATAGCGGGGACTGGGGCCAACGTCCTGACTTTC
TRBV10-3,TRBD2,TRBJ2-7,.,CAISPSGGVASYEQYF,TGTGCCATCAGTCCCTCGGGGGGAGTCGCCAGCTACGAGCAGTACTTC
TRBV29-1,TRBD2,TRBJ2-5,once,CSVEDHPGLAGSQETQYF,TGCAGCGTTGAAGATCACCCGGGACTAGCGGGAAGCCAAGAGACCCAGTACTTC
TRBV28,TRBD1,TRBJ2-1,.,CASSFPRTGSYNEQFF,TGTGCCAGCAGTTTCCCCAGGACAGGGTCGTACAATGAGCAGTTCTTC
TRBV10-1,TRBD1,TRBJ2-7,.,CASSGTGNPYEQYF,TGCGCCAGCAGTGGGACAGGGAACCCCTACGAGCAGTACTTC
TRBV25-1,TRBD1,TRBJ2-1,.,CASSDGQGENEQFF,TGTGCCAGCAGTGATGGACAGGGTGAGAATGAGCAGTTCTTC
TRBV19,.,TRBJ2-3,.,CASNPSGADTQYF,TGTGCCAGCAATCCCTCCGGGGCAGATACGCAGTATTTT
TRBV12-3/TRBV12-4,.,TRBJ2-7,.,CASSLGGRGEQYF,TGTGCCAGCAGTTTAGGGGGTAGGGGCGAGCAGTACTTC
TRBV5-6,.,TRBJ2-7,.,CASSWAFSEQYF,TGTGCCAGCAGCTGGGCCTTCTCCGAGCAGTACTTC
TRBV2,TRBD2,TRBJ2-7,.,CASSNEGLAESYEQYF,TGTGCCAGCAGTAATGAGGGACTAGCGGAGTCCTACGAGCAGTACTTC
TRBV7-2,TRBD1,TRBJ2-1,.,CASSPDRGRVDEQFF,TGTGCCAGCAGCCCCGACAGGGGGCGGGTCGATGAGCAGTTCTTC
TRBV19,TRBD1,TRBJ2-7,.,CASSIQGATYEQYF,TGTGCCAGTAGTATTCAGGGGGCAACCTACGAGCAGTACTTC
TRBV27,TRBD2,TRBJ2-3,.,CASSLYGTRQYF,TGTGCCAGCAGTTTATATGGGACTAGGCAGTATTTT
TRBV4-2,TRBD1,TRBJ2-7,once,CASSLRQGDTYEQYF,TGTGCCAGCAGCCTTCGACAGGGGGACACCTACGAGCAGTACTTC
TRBV3-1/TRBV3-2,TRBD1,TRBJ1-6,.,CASSHSVGRGNSPLHF,TGTGCCAGCAGCCATAGTGTCGGCAGGGGGAATTCACCCCTCCACTTT
TRBV15,.,TRBJ2-7,.,CATSRVRQGSYEQYF,TGTGCCACCAGCAGAGTAAGGCAGGGTTCCTACGAGCAGTACTTC
TRBV5-1,.,TRBJ2-1,few,CASSLASPLYNEQFF,TGCGCCAGCAGCTTGGCTAGCCCCCTCTACAATGAGCAGTTCTTC
TRBV18,TRBD2,TRBJ2-7,many,CASSPSTTSGTNEQYF,TGTGCCAGCTCACCGTCCACGACTAGCGGGACCAACGAGCAGTACTTC
TRBV15,TRBD1,TRBJ1-4,.,CATSRGQLNEKLFF,TGTGCCACCAGCAGGGGACAGCTTAATGAAAAACTGTTTTTT
TRBV11-2,.,TRBJ2-1,.,CASSLAGDEQFF,TGTGCCAGCAGCTTAGCAGGGGATGAGCAGTTCTTC
TRBV19,.,TRBJ2-7,.,CASTNGGPYEQYF,TGTGCCAGTACCAACGGGGGGCCCTACGAGCAGTACTTC
TRBV7-9,.,TRBJ2-5,few,CASRPLDTQETQYF,TGTGCCAGCAGGCCCCTGGACACCCAAGAGACCCAGTACTTC
TRBV7-9,.,TRBJ2-3,.,CASSLVAGRPTDTQYF,TGTGCCAGCAGCTTAGTGGCGGGCCGGCCCACAGATACGCAGTATTTT
TRBV19,.,TRBJ2-7,.,CASSLEGGGSYEQYF,TGTGCCAGTAGTCTAGAGGGGGGAGGATCCTACGAGCAGTACTTC